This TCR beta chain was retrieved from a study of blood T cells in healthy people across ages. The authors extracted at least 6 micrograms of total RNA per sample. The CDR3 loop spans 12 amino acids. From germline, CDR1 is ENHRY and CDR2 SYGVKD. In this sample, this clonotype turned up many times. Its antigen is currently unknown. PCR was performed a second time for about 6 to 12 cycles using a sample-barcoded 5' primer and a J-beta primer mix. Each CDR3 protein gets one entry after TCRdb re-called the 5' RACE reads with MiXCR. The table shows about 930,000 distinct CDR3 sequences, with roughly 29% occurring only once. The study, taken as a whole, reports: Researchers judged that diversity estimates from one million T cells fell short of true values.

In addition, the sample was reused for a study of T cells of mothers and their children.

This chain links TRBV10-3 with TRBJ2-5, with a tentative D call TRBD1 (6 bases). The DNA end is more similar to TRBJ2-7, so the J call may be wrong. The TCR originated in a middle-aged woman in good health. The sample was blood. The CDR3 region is CAISAQGIEQYF. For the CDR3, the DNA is TGTGCCATCAGTGCACAGGGTATCGAGCAGTACTTC.